This TCR beta chain was documented in a study of blood T cell repertoires in COVID-19. The overall study: The samples span acute and convalescent COVID-19 from the United States, Italy and Spain.

Sequencing was performed with immunoSEQ multiplex PCR; in TCRdb, only in-frame clones are kept and a portion is missing. Of 110,000 or so clones in the sample, about 83% were seen once. This CDR3 has 15 residues. The germline CDR1 and CDR2 sequences are SGHTA and FQGNSA. The V and J ends lost 4 bases and 5 bases respectively, with 15 bases between them. The rearrangement joins TRBV7-2 to TRBJ1-5, with D perhaps matching TRBD1 (5 bases). This clonotype was sampled from a woman aged 45-65 years with acute or convalescent COVID-19. Sequenced material: peripheral blood. The CDR3 coding sequence is TGTGCCAGCAGCTGGGGGGGGACGAGTGATCAGCCCCAGCATTTT. Translated, it gives CASSWGGTSDQPQHF.